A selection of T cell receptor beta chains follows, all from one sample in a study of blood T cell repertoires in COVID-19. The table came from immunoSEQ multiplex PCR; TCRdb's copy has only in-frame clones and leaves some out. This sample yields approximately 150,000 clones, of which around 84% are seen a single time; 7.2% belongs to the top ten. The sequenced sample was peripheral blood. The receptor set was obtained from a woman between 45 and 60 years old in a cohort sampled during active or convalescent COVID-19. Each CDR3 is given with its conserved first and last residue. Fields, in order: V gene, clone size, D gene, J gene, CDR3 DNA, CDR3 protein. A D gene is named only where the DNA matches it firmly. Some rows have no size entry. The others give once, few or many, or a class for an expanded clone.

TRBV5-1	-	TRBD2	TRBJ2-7	TGCGCCAGCAGCTTGGGGACTGCGGGGGATGAGCAGTACTTC	CASSLGTAGDEQYF
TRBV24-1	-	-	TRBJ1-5	TGTGCCACCAGTGATTTACAGCACAATCAGCCCCAGCATTTT	CATSDLQHNQPQHF
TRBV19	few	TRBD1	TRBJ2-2	TGTGCCAGTAACCAAGGGACAGGGGGCGTCAGCGGGGAGCTGTTTTTT	CASNQGTGGVSGELFF
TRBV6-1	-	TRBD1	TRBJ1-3	TGTGCCAGCAGTGAAAGACAGGGGCGGCCTGGAAACACCATATATTTT	CASSERQGRPGNTIYF
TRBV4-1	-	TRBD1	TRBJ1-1	TGCGCCAGCAGCCAAACCGGGACAGCTAACACTGAAGCTTTCTTT	CASSQTGTANTEAFF
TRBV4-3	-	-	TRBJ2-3	TGCGCCAGCAGCCAAGATCTTGGGGGCCCCACAGATACGCAGTATTTT	CASSQDLGGPTDTQYF
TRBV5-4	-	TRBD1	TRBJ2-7	TGTGCCAGCAGCGCAGTTCGGGACAGGGGGCACGAGCAGTACTTC	CASSAVRDRGHEQYF
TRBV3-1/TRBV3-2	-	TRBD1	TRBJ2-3	TGTGCCAGCAGCCTTCGAGGACAGGGTTTAGATACGCAGTATTTT	CASSLRGQGLDTQYF
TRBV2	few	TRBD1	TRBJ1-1	TGTGCCAGCAGCGGACAGGGTTTTAACACTGAAGCTTTCTTT	CASSGQGFNTEAFF
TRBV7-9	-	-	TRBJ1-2	TGTGCCAGCAGCTTCCAAGCAGGGGTAGGTGGCTACACCTTC	CASSFQAGVGGYTF
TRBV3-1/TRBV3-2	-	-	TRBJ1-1	TGTGCCAGCAGCCAAGATTCGGGTTGGACTGAAGCTTTCTTT	CASSQDSGWTEAFF
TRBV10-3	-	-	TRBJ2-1	TGTGCCATCAGTGACTTGTTTGCATCTTCGGATGAGCAGTTCTTC	CAISDLFASSDEQFF
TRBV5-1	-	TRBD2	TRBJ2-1	TGCGCCAGCAGCTTGGCGACTAGCGGGGGGGCGGGTGAGCAGTTCTTC	CASSLATSGGAGEQFF
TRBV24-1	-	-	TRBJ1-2	TGTGCCACCAGTGATTATGGCAGGGAAAATGGCTACACCTTC	CATSDYGRENGYTF
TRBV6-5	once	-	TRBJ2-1	TGTGCCAGCAGACAGGACTCCTACAATGAGCAGTTCTTC	CASRQDSYNEQFF